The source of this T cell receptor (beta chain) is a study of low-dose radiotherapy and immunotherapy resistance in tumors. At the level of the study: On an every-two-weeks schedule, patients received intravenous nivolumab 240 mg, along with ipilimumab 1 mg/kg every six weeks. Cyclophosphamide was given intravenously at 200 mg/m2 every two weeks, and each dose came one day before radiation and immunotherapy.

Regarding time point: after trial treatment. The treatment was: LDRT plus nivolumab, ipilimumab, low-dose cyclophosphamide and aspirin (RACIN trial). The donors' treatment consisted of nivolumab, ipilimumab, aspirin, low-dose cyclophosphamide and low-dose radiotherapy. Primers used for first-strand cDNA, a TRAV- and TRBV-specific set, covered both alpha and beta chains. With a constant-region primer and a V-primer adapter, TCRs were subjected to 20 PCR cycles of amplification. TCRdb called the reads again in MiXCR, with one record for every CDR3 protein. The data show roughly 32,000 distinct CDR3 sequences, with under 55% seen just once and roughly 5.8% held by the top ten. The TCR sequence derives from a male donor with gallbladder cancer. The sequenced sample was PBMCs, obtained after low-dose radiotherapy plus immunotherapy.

CDR3 loop: CASSRGAGEQFF. In nucleotides, the CDR3 is TGCGCCAGCAGTCGGGGGGCGGGTGAGCAGTTCTTC. The chain has TRBV10-2 and TRBJ2-1, with a tentative D call TRBD2 (7 bases). The V end was cut by 5 bases, the J end by 9 bases, with 11 bases between. The germline CDR1 and CDR2 sequences are WSHSY and SAAADI. This CDR3 contains 12 residues.